This T cell receptor beta chain was identified in a study of blood T cell repertoires in COVID-19. Some clones are missing from TCRdb's copy, which holds only in-frame ones; the method was immunoSEQ multiplex PCR. The data show about 130,000 clones, about 78% seen once. The V gene lost 6 bases and the J gene lost 4 bases, with 12 bases spanning the gap. Germline V gene sequence: CDR1 MNHEY, CDR2 SVGEGT. The CDR3 is made up of 13 amino acids. The source is a man aged 55 to 70 who had recovered from COVID-19. The material sequenced was peripheral blood. V gene TRBV6-2 or TRBV6-3 combines with J gene TRBJ1-2; maybe TRBD1 (6 bases). CDR3 protein: CASSLDRSYGYTF. In nucleotides, the CDR3 is TGTGCCAGCAGCCTGGACAGAAGCTATGGCTACACCTTC.